The 23 T cell receptor beta chains presented below share a single source sample, sequenced in a study of CD8 T cells in ankylosing spondylitis. TCRdb reprocessed the 5' RACE reads via MiXCR and lists one record per CDR3 protein. The sample lists approximately 540,000 distinct CDR3 sequences; roughly 13% were seen once. Study-level points and caveats: For ankylosing spondylitis blood, a TCR beta motif of 7 or 8 highly homologous variants appeared characteristic.

The antigens these receptors bind are not known. The sample was blood, either unsorted or a sorted T cell fraction (not recorded which). These receptors all come from a male donor with ankylosing spondylitis.

This clonotype has only a few counts. This rearrangement joins TRBV24-1 to TRBJ2-1; a possible D gene is TRBD2 (6 bases). The germline V gene has CDR1 KGHDR and CDR2 SFDVKD. V lost 7 bases, J lost 0 bases, and 12 bases lay in between. CDR3 length: 15 amino acids. The CDR3 here is CATSPRGSSYNEQFF. CDR3 bases: TGTGCCACCAGCCCCCGGGGGAGCTCCTACAATGAGCAGTTCTTC.

The sample holds many counts of this clonotype. The CDR3 coding sequence is TGCAGCGTTGCACAGGCCGACACTGAAGCTTTCTTT. Amino acid sequence: CSVAQADTEAFF. The chain carries TRBV29-1 and TRBJ1-1; tentatively, D is TRBD1 (5 bases). This CDR3 is built from 12 residues. Germline V gene lookup returns CDR1 SQVTM and CDR2 ANQGSEA. V shed 4 bases and J shed 3 bases, with 9 bases lying between them.

This clonotype was recorded at least ten times. The J gene is TRBJ2-3, the V gene TRBV9; 8 nucleotides align to TRBD1. Trimming took 7 bases from V and 2 from J; bases not matched to a gene: 6. This CDR3 has 14 residues. CDR1 is SGDLS and CDR2 is YYNGEE in the germline V gene. This CDR3 is CASGQGAYTDTQYF. CDR3 coding DNA: TGTGCCAGCGGCCAGGGGGCTTACACAGATACGCAGTATTTT.

This clonotype occurred a few times. This chain connects TRBV5-1 to TRBJ1-1; D is unresolved. CDR1 and CDR2 from the germline V gene are SGHRS and YFSETQ. The CDR3 is 14 residues long. Trimming stripped 4 bases from V and 0 bases from J, with 10 bases between. CDR3 in DNA: TGCGCCAGCAGCGCTCAGACCGTGAACACTGAAGCTTTCTTT. This encodes CASSAQTVNTEAFF.

This clonotype occurred a few times. The chain joins TRBV27 to TRBJ2-1; D may match TRBD1 or TRBD2 (5 bases each). CDR3 length: 13 amino acids. CDR1 and CDR2 (germline): MNHEY, SMNVEV (reference sequence). Trimming cost V 6 bases and J 6 bases, with 12 bases left between them. CDR3 nucleotide sequence: TGTGCCAGCAGCATGAGGGGTTTCAATGAGCAGTTCTTC. Its translation is CASSMRGFNEQFF.

There are a few counts of this clonotype. The chain uses TRBV2 and TRBJ2-3; 8 nucleotides line up with TRBD2. This CDR3 has 18 residues. V was pared by 4 bases and J by 2 bases, with 14 bases of the junction left unmatched. CDR1 and CDR2 from the germline V gene are SNHLY and FYNNEI. The CDR3, as DNA: TGTGCCAGCAGTGGAGACCGCCCGGGGCGGGAGGTCACAGATACGCAGTATTTT. It specifies CASSGDRPGREVTDTQYF.

This clonotype was counted only a few times. This chain links TRBV9 with TRBJ2-1, with a weak D call TRBD2 (6 bases). The CDR3 covers 15 residues. V was cut by 4 bases and J by 0 bases, with 11 bases left in between. CDR1 and CDR2 (germline): SGDLS, YYNGEE. CDR3 protein: CASSSLASSYNEQFF. CDR3 sequence (DNA): TGTGCCAGCAGCTCACTAGCAAGCTCCTACAATGAGCAGTTCTTC.

This clonotype was detected many times. The rearrangement links TRBV7-9 to TRBJ2-1, with unresolved D. The CDR3 sequence is 14 residues long. CDR1 and CDR2 from the germline V gene are SEHNR and FQNEAQ (reference sequence). V lost 2 bases and J 4 bases, leaving 9 bases between the germline ends. The CDR3 DNA sequence: TGTGCCAGCAGCTTACGTGATAGGTACAATGAGCAGTTCTTC. It yields the protein CASSLRDRYNEQFF.

In this sample, this clonotype turned up many times. This chain uses TRBV7-9 with TRBJ1-4; the D is unclear. The V gene lost 1 base and the J gene lost 2 bases, with 5 bases spanning the gap. The CDR3 extends over 14 amino acids. The V gene's germline CDR1 is SEHNR and CDR2 FQNEAQ (reference sequence). The CDR3 spells CASSLGQTNEKLFF. CDR3 nucleotides: TGTGCCAGCAGCTTAGGCCAGACTAATGAAAAACTGTTTTTT.

This clonotype appeared a few times. The chain employs TRBV2 and TRBJ1-6; no definite D call. With 4 bases removed from V and 8 bases from J, the gap between germline ends came to 6 bases. This CDR3 spans 12 amino acids. CDR1 and CDR2 from the germline V gene are SNHLY and FYNNEI. CDR3 sequence reads: CASSGRYSPLHF. The CDR3 DNA reads TGTGCCAGCAGTGGCCGGTATTCACCCCTCCACTTT.

This clonotype was counted between two and nine times. The chain recombines TRBV4-1 with TRBJ2-1; 10 nucleotides align to TRBD1. Germline CDR1 and CDR2: MGHRA and YSYEKL. The CDR3 is 18 amino acids. V was clipped by 0 bases and J by 6 bases; unmatched bases: 11. CDR3 sequence reads: CASSQDCIGQGGRNEQFF. Here the CDR3 DNA reads TGCGCCAGCAGCCAAGATTGTATAGGACAGGGGGGACGCAATGAGCAGTTCTTC.

The chain combines TRBV27 with TRBJ2-7; TRBD1 matches at 7 bases. Per the germline V gene, CDR1 is MNHEY and CDR2 is SMNVEV (reference sequence). V lost 5 bases to trimming and J lost 3 bases; unmatched junction nucleotides: 7. This CDR3 is 14 amino acids long. CDR3 in DNA: TGTGCCAGCAGTCTAGACAGGGTAGGCTACGAGCAGTACTTC. It is translated as CASSLDRVGYEQYF.

This clonotype has a handful of counts. One junction end disagrees with the germline gene, perhaps due to a read error. The rearrangement links TRBV7-9 to TRBJ2-5, with D maybe TRBD1 (5 bases). The CDR3 sequence is 13 residues long. Germline loops: CDR1 SEHNR, CDR2 FQNEAQ (reference sequence). The CDR3, as DNA: TGTGCCAGCAGCTTTTGGACACAAGGGACCCAGTACTTC. The encoded protein is CASSFWTQGTQYF.

This clonotype was recorded a few times. J is TRBJ2-1 and V is TRBV20-1; possible D gene TRBD2, 6 bases. The germline gives CDR1 DFQATT, CDR2 SNEGSKA (reference sequence). The CDR3 extends over 15 amino acids. The ends were cut back, 0 bases at V and 6 bases at J, with 15 bases in the middle. Here the CDR3 DNA reads TGCAGTGCTAGAGATGGGGATAGCGGTCGCAATGAGCAGTTCTTC. Translating it yields CSARDGDSGRNEQFF.

This clonotype was detected many times. The rearrangement links TRBV7-9 to TRBJ1-1, with D hard to call. CDR1 is SEHNR and CDR2 is FQNEAQ in the germline V gene (reference sequence). There are 12 residues in the CDR3. The V end was cut by 5 bases, the J end by 6 bases, with 10 bases between. The CDR3 loop is CASSPSGAEAFF. In DNA, the CDR3 is TGTGCCAGCAGCCCTTCAGGAGCTGAAGCTTTCTTT.

There are a few counts of this clonotype. The chain is built from TRBV5-1 and TRBJ2-5, with 7 bases that match TRBD1. This CDR3 is 14 amino acids long. V was clipped by 5 bases and J by 2 bases; unmatched bases: 6. Germline V CDR1 and CDR2: SGHRS, YFSETQ. In DNA form, the CDR3 reads TGCGCCAGCAGTACCCCAGGGGGTCAAGAGACCCAGTACTTC. Protein sequence: CASSTPGGQETQYF.

V usage is TRBV28 and J usage is TRBJ1-4; no firm D call. Germline CDR1 MDHEN, CDR2 SYDVKM. V lost 6 bases and J lost 0, with 11 bases in between. CDR3 length: 15 amino acids. CDR3 DNA: TGTGCCAGCAGCCTAACGGGGACAACTAATGAAAAACTGTTTTTT. Amino acid sequence: CASSLTGTTNEKLFF.

The CDR3 nucleotides read TGTGCCAGCAGCCCAGGGACTAGCGGGCCCACCGGGGAGCTGTTTTTT. This codes for CASSPGTSGPTGELFF. The chain uses TRBV3-1 and TRBJ2-2, with 12 bases identical to TRBD2. V shed 4 bases, J shed 4 bases, and the junction held 4 bases outside the gene matches. Germline CDR1 and CDR2: LGHDT and YNNKEL (reference sequence). The CDR3 has 16 residues. The full variable domain, with the rest looked up from reference TRBV3-1 and TRBJ2-2, is DTAVSQTPKYLVTQMGNDKSIKCEQNLGHDTMYWYKQDSKKFLKIMFSYNNKELIINETVPNRFSPKSPDKAHLNLHINSLELGDSAVYFCASSPGTSGPTGELFFGEGSRLTVL.

In its sample, this clonotype was seen many times. This sequence joins TRBV24-1 and TRBJ2-3; 7 bases line up with TRBD1. Germline V gene sequence: CDR1 KGHDR, CDR2 SFDVKD. This CDR3 region has 16 residues. Unmatched junction bases numbered 4, after V lost 0 bases and J lost 2 bases. The CDR3 region has the DNA TGTGCCACCAGTGATTTGAACCAGGGGGTCACAGATACGCAGTATTTT. Its protein is CATSDLNQGVTDTQYF.

There are a few counts of this clonotype. The rearrangement uses TRBV20-1 and TRBJ1-1; D is possibly TRBD1 (5 bases). V gave up 3 bases and J gave up 0 bases, with 11 bases separating them. Per germline, CDR1 DFQATT and CDR2 SNEGSKA (reference sequence). The CDR3 is 14 amino acids. CDR3 nucleotides: TGCAGTGCTAGTGACAAGGGGTTGAACACTGAAGCTTTCTTT. Amino acid sequence: CSASDKGLNTEAFF.

The CDR3 loop reads CASSIGGVETQYF. In nucleotides, the CDR3 is TGCGCCAGCAGCATCGGAGGGGTAGAGACCCAGTACTTC. V gene TRBV5-1 combines with J gene TRBJ2-5; D perhaps matches TRBD2 (6 bases). Looked up from germline, CDR1 is SGHRS and CDR2 is YFSETQ. The CDR3 sequence is 13 residues long. The V and J ends lost 4 bases and 4 bases respectively, with 11 bases between them.

This clonotype turned up a few times. The chain links TRBV6-1 to TRBJ2-7; 14 bases match TRBD2. The CDR3 extends over 15 amino acids. Germline V lookup: CDR1 MNHNS, CDR2 SASEGT. V trimming: 7 bases; J trimming: 4 bases; junction bases outside the gene matches: 6. The CDR3 loop is CASTSGTSGSYEQYV. In DNA, the CDR3 is TGTGCCAGCACCTCCGGGACTAGCGGGAGTTACGAGCAGTACGTC.

The chain has TRBV27 and TRBJ2-5; TRBD2 matches at 11 bases. Germline V gives CDR1 MNHEY, CDR2 SMNVEV (reference sequence). V lost 5 bases to trimming and J lost 2 bases; unmatched junction nucleotides: 7. This CDR3 region has 16 residues. This CDR3 reads CASSPPRTSGQETQYF. The CDR3 nucleotides are TGTGCCAGCAGTCCCCCCCGGACTAGCGGGCAAGAGACCCAGTACTTC.